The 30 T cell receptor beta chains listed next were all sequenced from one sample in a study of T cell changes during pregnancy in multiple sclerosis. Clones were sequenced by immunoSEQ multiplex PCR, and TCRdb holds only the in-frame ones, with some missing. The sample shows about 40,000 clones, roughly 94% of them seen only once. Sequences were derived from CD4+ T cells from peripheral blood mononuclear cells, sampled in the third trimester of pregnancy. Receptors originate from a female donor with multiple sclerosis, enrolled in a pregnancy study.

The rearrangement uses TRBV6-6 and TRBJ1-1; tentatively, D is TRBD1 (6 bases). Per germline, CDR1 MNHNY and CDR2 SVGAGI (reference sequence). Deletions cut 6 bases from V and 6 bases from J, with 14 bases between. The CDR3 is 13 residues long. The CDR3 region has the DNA TGTGCCAGCAGCTCAGGGGTTGGGGCTGAAGCTTTCTTT. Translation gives CASSSGVGAEAFF.

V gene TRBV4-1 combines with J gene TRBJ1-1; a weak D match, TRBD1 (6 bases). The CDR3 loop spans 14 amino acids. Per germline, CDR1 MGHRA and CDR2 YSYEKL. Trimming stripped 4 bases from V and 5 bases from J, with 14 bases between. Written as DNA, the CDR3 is TGCGCCAGCAGCCGCAGCCCAGGGGATACTGAAGCTTTCTTT. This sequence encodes CASSRSPGDTEAFF.

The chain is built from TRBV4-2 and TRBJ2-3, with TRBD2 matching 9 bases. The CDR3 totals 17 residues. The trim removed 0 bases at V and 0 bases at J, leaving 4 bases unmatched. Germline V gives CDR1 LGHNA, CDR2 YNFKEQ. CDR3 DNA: TGTGCCAGCAGCCAAGAAGCCAGCGGGAGGAGCACAGATACGCAGTATTTT. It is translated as CASSQEASGRSTDTQYF.

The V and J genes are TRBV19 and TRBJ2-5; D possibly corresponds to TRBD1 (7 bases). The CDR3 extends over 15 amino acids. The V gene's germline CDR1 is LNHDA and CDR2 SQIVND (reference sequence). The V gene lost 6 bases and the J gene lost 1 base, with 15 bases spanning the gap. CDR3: CASSGGGSGQETQYF. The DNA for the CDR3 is TGTGCCAGTAGCGGAGGGGGCTCTGGCCAAGAGACCCAGTACTTC.

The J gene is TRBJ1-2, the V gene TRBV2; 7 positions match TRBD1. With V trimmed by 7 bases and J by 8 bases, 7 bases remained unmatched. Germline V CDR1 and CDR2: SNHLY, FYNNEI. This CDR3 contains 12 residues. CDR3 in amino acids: CASTQTGQGYTF. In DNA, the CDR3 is TGTGCCAGCACCCAGACAGGGCAGGGCTACACCTTC.

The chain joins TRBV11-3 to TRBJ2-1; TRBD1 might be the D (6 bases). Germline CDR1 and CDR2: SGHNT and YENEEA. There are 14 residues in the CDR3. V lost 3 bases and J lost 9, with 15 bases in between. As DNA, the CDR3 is TGTGCCAGCAGCTTTGGCAGGGGTAAGGTTGAGCAGTTCTTC. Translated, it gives CASSFGRGKVEQFF.

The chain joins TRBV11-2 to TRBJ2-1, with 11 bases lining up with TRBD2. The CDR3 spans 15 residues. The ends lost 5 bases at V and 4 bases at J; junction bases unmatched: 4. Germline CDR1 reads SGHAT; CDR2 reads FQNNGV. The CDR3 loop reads CASSLTSGRYNEQFF. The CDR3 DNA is TGTGCCAGCAGCCTAACTAGCGGGAGATACAATGAGCAGTTCTTC.

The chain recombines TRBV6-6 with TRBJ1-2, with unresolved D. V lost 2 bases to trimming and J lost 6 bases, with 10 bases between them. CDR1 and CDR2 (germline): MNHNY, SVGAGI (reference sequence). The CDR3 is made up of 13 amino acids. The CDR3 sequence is CASSYRHGDGYTF. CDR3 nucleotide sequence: TGTGCCAGCAGTTACCGGCACGGAGATGGCTACACCTTC.

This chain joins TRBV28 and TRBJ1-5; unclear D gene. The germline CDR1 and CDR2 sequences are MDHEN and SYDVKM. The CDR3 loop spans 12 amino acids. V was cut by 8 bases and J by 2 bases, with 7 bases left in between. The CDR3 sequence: CASEGGNQPQHF. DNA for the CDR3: TGTGCCAGCGAGGGTGGCAATCAGCCCCAGCATTTT.

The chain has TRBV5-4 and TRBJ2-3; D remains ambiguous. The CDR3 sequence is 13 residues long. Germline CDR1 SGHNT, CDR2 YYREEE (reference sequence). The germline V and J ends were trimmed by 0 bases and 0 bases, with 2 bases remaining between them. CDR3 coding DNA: TGTGCCAGCAGCTTGGCTAGCACAGATACGCAGTATTTT. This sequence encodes CASSLASTDTQYF.

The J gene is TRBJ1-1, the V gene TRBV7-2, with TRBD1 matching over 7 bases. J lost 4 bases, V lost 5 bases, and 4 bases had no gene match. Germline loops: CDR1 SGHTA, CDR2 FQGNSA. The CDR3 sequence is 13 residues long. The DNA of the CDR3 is TGTGCCAGCAGCGACAGGGCGGGCACTGAAGCTTTCTTT. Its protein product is CASSDRAGTEAFF.

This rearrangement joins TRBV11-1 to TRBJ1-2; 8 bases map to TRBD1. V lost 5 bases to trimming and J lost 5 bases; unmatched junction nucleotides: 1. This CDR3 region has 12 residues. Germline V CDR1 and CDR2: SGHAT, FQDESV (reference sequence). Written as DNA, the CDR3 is TGTGCCAGCAGCGGGACAGGATATGGCTACACCTTC. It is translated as CASSGTGYGYTF.

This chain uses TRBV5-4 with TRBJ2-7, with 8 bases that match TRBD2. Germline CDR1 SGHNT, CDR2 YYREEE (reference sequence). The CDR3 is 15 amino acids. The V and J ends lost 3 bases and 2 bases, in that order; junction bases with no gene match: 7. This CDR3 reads CASSSESGGAYEQYF. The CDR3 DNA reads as TGTGCCAGCAGCTCAGAGAGCGGGGGTGCCTACGAGCAGTACTTC.

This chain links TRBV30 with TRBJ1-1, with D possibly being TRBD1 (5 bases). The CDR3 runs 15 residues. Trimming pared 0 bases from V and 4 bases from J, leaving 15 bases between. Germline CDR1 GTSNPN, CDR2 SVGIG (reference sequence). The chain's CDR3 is CAWSVRLGGGTEAFF. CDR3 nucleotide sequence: TGTGCCTGGAGTGTACGGTTGGGGGGGGGCACTGAAGCTTTCTTT. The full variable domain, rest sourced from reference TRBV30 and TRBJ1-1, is SQTIHQWPATLVQPVGSPLSLECTVEGTSNPNLYWYRQAAGRGLQLLFYSVGIGQISSEVPQNLSASRPQDRQFILSSKKLLLSDSGFYLCAWSVRLGGGTEAFFGQGTRLTVV.

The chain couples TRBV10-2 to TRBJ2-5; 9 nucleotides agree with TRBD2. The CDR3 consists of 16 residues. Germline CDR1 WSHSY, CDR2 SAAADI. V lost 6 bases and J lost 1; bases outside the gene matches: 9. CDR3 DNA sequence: TGCGCCAGCAGCTGGTCTAGCGGGACCACCCAAGAGACCCAGTACTTC. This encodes CASSWSSGTTQETQYF.

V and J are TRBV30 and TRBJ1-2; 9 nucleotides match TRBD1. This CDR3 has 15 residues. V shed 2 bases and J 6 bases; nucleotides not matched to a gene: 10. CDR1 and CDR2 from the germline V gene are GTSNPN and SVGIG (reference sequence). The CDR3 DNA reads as TGTGCCTGGAGTCATGGACAGGGGCTTCCTCATGGCTACACCTTC. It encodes CAWSHGQGLPHGYTF. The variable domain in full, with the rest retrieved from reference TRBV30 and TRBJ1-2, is SQTIHQWPATLVQPVGSPLSLECTVEGTSNPNLYWYRQAAGRGLQLLFYSVGIGQISSEVPQNLSASRPQDRQFILSSKKLLLSDSGFYLCAWSHGQGLPHGYTFGSGTRLTVV.

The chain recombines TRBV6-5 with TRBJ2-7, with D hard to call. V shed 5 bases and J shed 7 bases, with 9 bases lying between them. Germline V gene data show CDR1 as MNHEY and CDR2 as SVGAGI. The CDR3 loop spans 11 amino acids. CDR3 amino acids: CASSQRQEQYF. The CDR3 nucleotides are TGTGCCAGCAGTCAGAGACAAGAGCAGTACTTC.

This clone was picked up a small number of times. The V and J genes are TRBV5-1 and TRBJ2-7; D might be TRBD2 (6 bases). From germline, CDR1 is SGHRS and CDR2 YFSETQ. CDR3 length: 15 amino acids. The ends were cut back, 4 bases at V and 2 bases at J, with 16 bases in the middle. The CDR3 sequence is CASSAGLSLPYEQYF. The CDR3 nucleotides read TGCGCCAGCAGCGCGGGACTCTCGCTCCCCTACGAGCAGTACTTC. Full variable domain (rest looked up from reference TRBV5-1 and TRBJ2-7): KAGVTQTPRYLIKTRGQQVTLSCSPISGHRSVSWYQQTPGQGLQFLFEYFSETQRNKGNFPGRFSGRQFSNSRSEMNVSTLELGDSALYLCASSAGLSLPYEQYFGPGTRLTVT.

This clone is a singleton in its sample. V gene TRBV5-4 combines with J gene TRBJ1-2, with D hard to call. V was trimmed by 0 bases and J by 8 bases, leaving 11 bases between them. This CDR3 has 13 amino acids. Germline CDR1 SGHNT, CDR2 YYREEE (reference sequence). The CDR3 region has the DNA TGTGCCAGCAGCTTGGCAGTGGGCCAAGGCTACACCTTC. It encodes CASSLAVGQGYTF.

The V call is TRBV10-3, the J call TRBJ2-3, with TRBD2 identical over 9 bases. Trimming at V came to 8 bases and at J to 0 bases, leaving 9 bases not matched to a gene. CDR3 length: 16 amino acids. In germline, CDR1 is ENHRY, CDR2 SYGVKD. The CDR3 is CAIATTSGLSTDTQYF. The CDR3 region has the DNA TGTGCCATCGCCACGACTAGCGGACTAAGCACAGATACGCAGTATTTT.

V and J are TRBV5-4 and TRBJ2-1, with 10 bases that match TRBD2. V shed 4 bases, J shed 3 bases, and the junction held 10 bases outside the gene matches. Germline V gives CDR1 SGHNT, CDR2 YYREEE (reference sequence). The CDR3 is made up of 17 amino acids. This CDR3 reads CASSHGLAEGRYNEQFF. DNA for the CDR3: TGTGCCAGCAGCCACGGACTAGCGGAGGGCCGCTACAATGAGCAGTTCTTC. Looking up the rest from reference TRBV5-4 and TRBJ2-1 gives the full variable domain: ETGVTQSPTHLIKTRGQQVTLRCSSQSGHNTVSWYQQALGQGPQFIFQYYREEENGRGNFPPRFSGLQFPNYSSELNVNALELDDSALYLCASSHGLAEGRYNEQFFGPGTRLTVL.

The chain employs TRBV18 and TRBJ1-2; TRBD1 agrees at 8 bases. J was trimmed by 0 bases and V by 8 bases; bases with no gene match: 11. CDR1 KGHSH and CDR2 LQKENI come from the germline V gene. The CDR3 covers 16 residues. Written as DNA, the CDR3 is TGTGCCAGCACCGGACAGGGCCTCCCCGCTAACTATGGCTACACCTTC. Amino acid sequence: CASTGQGLPANYGYTF.

CDR3 nucleotide sequence: TGCGCCAGCAGCTTGGAGTCAGGGGGCATCTTCGGGGGCTACACCTTC. The encoded protein is CASSLESGGIFGGYTF. This chain joins TRBV5-1 and TRBJ1-2, with TRBD1 identical over 8 bases. This CDR3 has 16 amino acids. Germline assignment: CDR1 SGHRS and CDR2 YFSETQ. The junction had 12 bases not matched to a gene; V was cut back by 0 bases and J by 8 bases.

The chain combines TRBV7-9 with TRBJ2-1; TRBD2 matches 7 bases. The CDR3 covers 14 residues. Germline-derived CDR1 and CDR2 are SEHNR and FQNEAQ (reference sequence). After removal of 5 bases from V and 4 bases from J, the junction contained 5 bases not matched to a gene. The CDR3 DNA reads TGTGCCAGCAGCAGAAGCGGGGATTACAATGAGCAGTTCTTC. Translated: CASSRSGDYNEQFF.

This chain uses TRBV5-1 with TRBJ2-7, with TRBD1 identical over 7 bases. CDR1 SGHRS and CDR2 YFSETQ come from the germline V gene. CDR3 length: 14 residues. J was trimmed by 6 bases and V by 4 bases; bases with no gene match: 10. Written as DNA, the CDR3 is TGCGCCAGCAGCACGGGGACAGTACTCGGCGAGCAGTACTTC. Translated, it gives CASSTGTVLGEQYF.

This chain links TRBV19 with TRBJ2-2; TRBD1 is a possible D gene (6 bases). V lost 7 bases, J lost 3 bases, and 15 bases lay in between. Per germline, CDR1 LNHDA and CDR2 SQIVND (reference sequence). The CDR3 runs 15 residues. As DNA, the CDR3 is TGTGCCAGTACCCCGCGGCAGGGGTACACCGGGGAGCTGTTTTTT. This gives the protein CASTPRQGYTGELFF.

CDR3 in amino acids: CASSIGAGGSADTQYF. CDR3 nucleotide sequence: TGTGCCAGTAGTATAGGAGCGGGAGGCAGTGCCGATACGCAGTATTTT. The chain combines TRBV19 with TRBJ2-3; 9 bases fit TRBD2. Looked up from germline, CDR1 is LNHDA and CDR2 is SQIVND (reference sequence). Germline trimming cut 1 base from V and 6 bases from J; bases unmatched to any gene: 8. There are 16 residues in the CDR3.

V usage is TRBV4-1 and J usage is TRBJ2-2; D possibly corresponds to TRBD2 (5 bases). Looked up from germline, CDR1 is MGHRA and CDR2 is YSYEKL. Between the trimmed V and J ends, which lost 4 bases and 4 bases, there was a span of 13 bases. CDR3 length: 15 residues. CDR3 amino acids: CASSPRTLSTGELFF. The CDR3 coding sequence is TGCGCCAGCAGCCCCCGGACTCTTTCCACCGGGGAGCTGTTTTTT.

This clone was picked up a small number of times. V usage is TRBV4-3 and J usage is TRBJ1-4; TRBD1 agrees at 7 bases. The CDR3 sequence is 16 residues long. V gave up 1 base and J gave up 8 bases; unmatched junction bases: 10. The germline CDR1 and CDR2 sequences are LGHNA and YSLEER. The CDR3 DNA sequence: TGCGCCAGCAGCCAAGGCGGACAGGCCCTTAGGGAAAAACTGTTTTTT. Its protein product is CASSQGGQALREKLFF.

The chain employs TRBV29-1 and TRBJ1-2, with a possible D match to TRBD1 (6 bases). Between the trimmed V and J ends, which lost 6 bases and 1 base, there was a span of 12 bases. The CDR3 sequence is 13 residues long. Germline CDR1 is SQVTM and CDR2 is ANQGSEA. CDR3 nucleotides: TGCAGCGTCGGTCGACAGGTTAACTATGGCTACACCTTC. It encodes CSVGRQVNYGYTF.